A selection of T cell receptor beta chains follows, all from one sample in a study of neurological immune-mediated disorders. TCRdb re-analysed the 5' RACE reads in MiXCR, keeping a single row per CDR3 protein. The data contain about 54,000 distinct CDR3 sequences, about 4% of them singletons. The sample comprised CD4+ T cells from blood. These receptors all stem from a middle-aged woman with multiple sclerosis. The CDR3 runs from the conserved cysteine through the conserved F or W. The D gene is left open where the match is weak. Some rows have no size entry. The others give once, few or many, or a class for an expanded clone.

cdr3_nt,cdr3_aa,clone_size,d_call,v_call,j_call
TGTGCCAGCAGTCACTCACTAGCGGGGCCCCTGAATGAGCAGTTCTTC,CASSHSLAGPLNEQFF,many,TRBD2,TRBV7-2,TRBJ2-1
TGCGCCAGCAGCTTGGATACAGGGGTGCAAACCTATGGCTACACCTTC,CASSLDTGVQTYGYTF,many,TRBD1,TRBV5-1,TRBJ1-2
TGTGCCAGCAGCCAAGGCGGGGAGGGCGAGCAGTTCTTC,CASSQGGEGEQFF,many,TRBD2,TRBV3-1,TRBJ2-1
TGCGCCAGCGGGCCACAGGGGAGCACTGAAGCTTTCTTT,CASGPQGSTEAFF,many,TRBD1,TRBV5-1,TRBJ1-1
TGTGCCAGCAGCGTCGTCAGGGGGCATGCTGAAGCTTTCTTT,CASSVVRGHAEAFF,many,TRBD1,TRBV9,TRBJ1-1
TGCGCCAGCAGTTCCCACGCCCGGGGTAATTCACCCCTCCACTTT,CASSSHARGNSPLHF,many,-,TRBV5-1,TRBJ1-6
TGTGCCAGCAGCAAGCCTGGGACGGCCCTATCCCTCCACTTT,CASSKPGTALSLHF,many,-,TRBV4-2,TRBJ1-6
TGCAGTGCTAGAGAGGACGGACTTAACACTGAAGCTTTCTTT,CSAREDGLNTEAFF,many,-,TRBV20-1,TRBJ1-1
TGTGCCATCAGGGATCCAGGGGCTGGCACAGATACGCAGTATTTT,CAIRDPGAGTDTQYF,many,-,TRBV10-3,TRBJ2-3
TGCGCCAGCAGCTTGGAGGGACTAGCGGACATCTACGAGCAGTACTTC,CASSLEGLADIYEQYF,many,TRBD2,TRBV5-1,TRBJ2-7
TGTGCCATCAGCCGGACAGACTCCTACGAGCAGTACTTC,CAISRTDSYEQYF,many,-,TRBV10-3,TRBJ2-7
TGCGCCAGCAGCTTGGGAGGGAGCTCCTACAATGAGCAGTTCTTC,CASSLGGSSYNEQFF,many,-,TRBV5-1,TRBJ2-1
TGCGCCAGCAGCCAAGATCCCCACAGGGGGCTAGAGACCCAGTACTTC,CASSQDPHRGLETQYF,many,TRBD1,TRBV4-1,TRBJ2-5
TGCGCCAGCACCCTCGAGACAGGGTTTGGCTACACCTTC,CASTLETGFGYTF,many,TRBD1,TRBV5-1,TRBJ1-2
TGCGCCAGCAGCTGGACCGGGACCCCCTTGGATGAGCAGTTCTTC,CASSWTGTPLDEQFF,many,-,TRBV5-1,TRBJ2-1
TGTGCCAGCAGTTCCAACATGGACAGGAATAGCAATCAGCCCCAGCATTTT,CASSSNMDRNSNQPQHF,many,TRBD1,TRBV6-5,TRBJ1-5
TGTGCCAGCTCACCGGTTGGGCGCACAGATACGCAGTATTTT,CASSPVGRTDTQYF,many,-,TRBV18,TRBJ2-3
TGTGCCAGCAGCTTAGTTTCAGGGGGCCGGGAAAAACTGTTTTTT,CASSLVSGGREKLFF,many,TRBD1,TRBV7-2,TRBJ1-4
TGCAGCGTTGAAGTCGGACAGGGGGCGAATGAGCAGTTCTTC,CSVEVGQGANEQFF,many,TRBD1,TRBV29-1,TRBJ2-1
TGTGCCAGCAGCTTTCGCGGCGGAGACTACAATGAGCAGTTCTTC,CASSFRGGDYNEQFF,many,-,TRBV11-2,TRBJ2-1
TGTGCCAGCAGTTATAACAGGGTTGGAGAGACCCAGTACTTC,CASSYNRVGETQYF,few,-,TRBV7-2,TRBJ2-5
TGCAGCGTTGCAGGGACAGGGTCATCCGGCGGCTACACCTTC,CSVAGTGSSGGYTF,many,TRBD1,TRBV29-1,TRBJ1-2
TGTGCCAGCAGCTTAGATCTTCGGCAACCGAACTATGGCTACACCTTC,CASSLDLRQPNYGYTF,many,-,TRBV11-2,TRBJ1-2
TGTGCCAGCACCCCAGGACTAGCGTTCCCCTACGAGCAGTACTTC,CASTPGLAFPYEQYF,many,TRBD2,TRBV5-5,TRBJ2-7
TGCAGTGCTAGAGCAGGGCAGGGGGCAAGGGAAAAACTGTTTTTT,CSARAGQGAREKLFF,many,TRBD1,TRBV20-1,TRBJ1-4
TGTGCCAGCAGCTTGGTGTATGGACAGGGTACAGATACGCAGTATTTT,CASSLVYGQGTDTQYF,many,TRBD1,TRBV5-8,TRBJ2-3
TGCGCCAGCAGCTTGAGCCCTGGGGGATACGAGCAGTACTTC,CASSLSPGGYEQYF,many,-,TRBV5-1,TRBJ2-7
TGCAGTGCAAGAGGGTGGAGAGGGGGTTATGGCAATCAGCCCCAGCATTTT,CSARGWRGGYGNQPQHF,many,-,TRBV20-1,TRBJ1-5
TGTGCCAGCACGCGGGGACTCTACGAGCAGTACTTC,CASTRGLYEQYF,many,-,TRBV11-2,TRBJ2-7
TGCAGTGCTGCCCGGGGAAGCGGCACTGAAGCTTTCTTT,CSAARGSGTEAFF,many,-,TRBV20-1,TRBJ1-1
TGCGCCAGCAGCGACGGCCGCAGGGGGCTAGTCACTGAAGCTTTCTTT,CASSDGRRGLVTEAFF,many,TRBD1,TRBV5-1,TRBJ1-1
TGTGCCAGCAGTCAGACAGGGATTACCTACGAGCAGTACTTC,CASSQTGITYEQYF,many,TRBD1,TRBV6-6,TRBJ2-7
TGCAGTGCTAGAGTTCGGGACGCCGGGGAGCTGTTTTTT,CSARVRDAGELFF,many,-,TRBV20-1,TRBJ2-2
TGTGCCAGCAGCCAAGATCGGGTACAAATCTATGGCTACACCTTC,CASSQDRVQIYGYTF,many,-,TRBV14,TRBJ1-2
TGTGCCAGCAGCTTCCACCAGCCCCGGGACAGAAACATTCAGTACTTC,CASSFHQPRDRNIQYF,many,TRBD1,TRBV7-2,TRBJ2-4
TGCGCCAGCAGCGTCGGGACACCTTACGAGCAGTACTTC,CASSVGTPYEQYF,many,-,TRBV5-1,TRBJ2-7
TGCGCCAGCAGCCCCGGCCCAGGGGACCCTCTCTACACCTTC,CASSPGPGDPLYTF,many,-,TRBV5-1,TRBJ1-2
TGTGCCAGCAGTCCGGGACAGGGGAGGTCACCCCTCCACTTT,CASSPGQGRSPLHF,many,TRBD1,TRBV6-1,TRBJ1-6
TGCGCCAGCAGGAGGCAAACAGGCCCCATGAACACTGAAGCTTTCTTT,CASRRQTGPMNTEAFF,many,-,TRBV5-1,TRBJ1-1
TGCGCCAGCACCCGTGGACCACGGGGCAATCAGCCCCAGCATTTT,CASTRGPRGNQPQHF,many,-,TRBV4-1,TRBJ1-5
TGTGCCAGCAGTTCGCGGGGGGCCAACTACAATGAGCAGTTCTTC,CASSSRGANYNEQFF,many,TRBD2,TRBV12-3/TRBV12-4,TRBJ2-1
TGCAGCGTGCCTAGACTAGCGGGGGACCATGAGCAGTTCTTC,CSVPRLAGDHEQFF,many,TRBD2,TRBV29-1,TRBJ2-1
TGTGCCAGCAGCGCCGGGGGACTAGCGGGGGGGCCGGGAGAGACCCAGTACTTC,CASSAGGLAGGPGETQYF,many,TRBD2,TRBV9,TRBJ2-5
TGTGCCAGCAGCTTAGACGGGGGGCTAGCGGCTAGCACAGATACGCAGTATTTT,CASSLDGGLAASTDTQYF,-,-,TRBV11-2,TRBJ2-3
TGTGCCAGCAGCGCCACCGGTGGGACAGGGGTATATCTCGTCCGGGACAATGAGCAGTTCTTC,CASSATGGTGVYLVRDNEQFF,many,TRBD1,TRBV7-9,TRBJ2-1
TGTGCCAGCAGTGACCGCACTAGCGGGGCCTACAATGAGCAGTTCTTC,CASSDRTSGAYNEQFF,many,TRBD2,TRBV25-1,TRBJ2-1
TGTGCCAGCAGCTTTAGCGGGGGCCCCTACAATGAGCAGTTCTTC,CASSFSGGPYNEQFF,many,TRBD2,TRBV7-9,TRBJ2-1
TGCAGTGCTAGAGACGTCAAAAACATTCAGTACTTC,CSARDVKNIQYF,many,-,TRBV20-1,TRBJ2-4
TGCGCCAGCAGTGAGTCAAGCAGGGACACTGAAGCTTTCTTT,CASSESSRDTEAFF,many,-,TRBV10-1,TRBJ1-1
TGCAGTGCTAGAAGAGGACCGGAGCGGCAGTACTTC,CSARRGPERQYF,many,-,TRBV20-1,TRBJ2-7
TGTGCCATCAGTGCGGGGACGGTGAACACTGAAGCTTTCTTT,CAISAGTVNTEAFF,many,-,TRBV10-3,TRBJ1-1
TGTGCCAGCAGCTTGCTGGACAGGAGGGGCACTGAAGCTTTCTTT,CASSLLDRRGTEAFF,many,TRBD1,TRBV5-5,TRBJ1-1
TGCGCCAGCACCAGGATAAGGGCGGACATGAACACTGAAGCTTTCTTT,CASTRIRADMNTEAFF,many,-,TRBV10-2,TRBJ1-1
TGTGCCAGCAGTCGGGGGCAGGGTGTCAATGAAAAACTGTTTTTT,CASSRGQGVNEKLFF,many,-,TRBV7-8,TRBJ1-4
TGCAGTGCTTCCGGGACCAAAAACGGCTACACCTTC,CSASGTKNGYTF,many,-,TRBV20-1,TRBJ1-2